This T cell receptor (beta chain) was found in a study of cytomegalovirus exposure and HLA in healthy donors. 13 Jbeta primers and 60 Vbeta primers were used for the PCR. Data came from immunoSEQ multiplex PCR; TCRdb stores just in-frame clones and leaves some out. The table for this sample gives 100,000 to 150,000 clones. Trimming took 3 bases from V and 2 from J; bases not matched to a gene: 2. The CDR3 is 14 residues long. Per germline, CDR1 SGHDT and CDR2 YYEEEE. This TCR was recovered from a man aged 40-49 years in good health and CMV-seronegative. This rearrangement joins TRBV5-6 to TRBJ1-5; 7 nucleotides match TRBD1. Specimen: PBMCs. CDR3: CASSWGQRNQPQHF. The CDR3 DNA reads TGTGCCAGCAGCTGGGGACAGCGCAATCAGCCCCAGCATTTT.